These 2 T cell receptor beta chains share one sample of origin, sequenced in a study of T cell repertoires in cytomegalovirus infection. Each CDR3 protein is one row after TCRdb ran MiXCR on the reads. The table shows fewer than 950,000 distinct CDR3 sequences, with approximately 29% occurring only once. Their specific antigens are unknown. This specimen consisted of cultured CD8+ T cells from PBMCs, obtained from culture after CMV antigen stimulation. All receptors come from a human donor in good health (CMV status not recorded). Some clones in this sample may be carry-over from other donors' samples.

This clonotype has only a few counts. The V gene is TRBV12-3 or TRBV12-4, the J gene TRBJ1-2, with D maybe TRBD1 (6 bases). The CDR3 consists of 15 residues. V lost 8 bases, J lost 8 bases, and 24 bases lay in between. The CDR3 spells CASLSGSDRRWGYTF. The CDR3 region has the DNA TGTGCCAGCCTCTCAGGTTCGGACAGAAGGTGGGGCTACACCTTC.

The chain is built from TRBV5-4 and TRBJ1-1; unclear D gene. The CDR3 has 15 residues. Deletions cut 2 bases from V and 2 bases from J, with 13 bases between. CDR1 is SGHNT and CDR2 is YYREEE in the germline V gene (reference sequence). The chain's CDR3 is CASSFLDSLNTEAFF. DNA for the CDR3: TGTGCCAGCAGCTTCTTGGACTCTCTTAACACTGAAGCTTTCTTT. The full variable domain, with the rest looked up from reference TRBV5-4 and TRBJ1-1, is ETGVTQSPTHLIKTRGQQVTLRCSSQSGHNTVSWYQQALGQGPQFIFQYYREEENGRGNFPPRFSGLQFPNYSSELNVNALELDDSALYLCASSFLDSLNTEAFFGQGTRLTVV.